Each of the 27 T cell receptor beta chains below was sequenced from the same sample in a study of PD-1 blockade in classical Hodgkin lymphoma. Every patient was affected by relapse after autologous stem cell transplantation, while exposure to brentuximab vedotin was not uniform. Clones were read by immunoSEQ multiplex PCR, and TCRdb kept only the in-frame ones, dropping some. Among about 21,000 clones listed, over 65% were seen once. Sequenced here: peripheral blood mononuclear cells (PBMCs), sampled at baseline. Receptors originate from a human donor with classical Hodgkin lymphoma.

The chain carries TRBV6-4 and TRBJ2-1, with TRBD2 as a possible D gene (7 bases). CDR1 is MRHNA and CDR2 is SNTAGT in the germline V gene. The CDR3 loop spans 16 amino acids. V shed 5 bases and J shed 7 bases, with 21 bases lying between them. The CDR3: CASSLSGGGQLNEQFF. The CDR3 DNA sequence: TGTGCCAGCAGTCTATCTGGGGGGGGGCAATTGAATGAGCAGTTCTTC.

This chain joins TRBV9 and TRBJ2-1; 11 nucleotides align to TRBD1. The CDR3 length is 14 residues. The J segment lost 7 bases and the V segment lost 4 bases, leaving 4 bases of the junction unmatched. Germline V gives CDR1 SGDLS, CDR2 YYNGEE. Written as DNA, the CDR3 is TGTGCCAGCAGCCCGGACAGGGGGCGAAATGAGCAGTTCTTC. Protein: CASSPDRGRNEQFF.

The CDR3 nucleotides are TGTGCCAGCAGTGAAGCCACAGCTAATGAGCAGTTCTTC. This codes for CASSEATANEQFF. The chain carries TRBV2 and TRBJ2-1, with D uncertain. CDR3 length: 13 residues. V lost 0 bases and J 7 bases, leaving 7 bases between the germline ends. Germline CDR1 reads SNHLY; CDR2 reads FYNNEI.

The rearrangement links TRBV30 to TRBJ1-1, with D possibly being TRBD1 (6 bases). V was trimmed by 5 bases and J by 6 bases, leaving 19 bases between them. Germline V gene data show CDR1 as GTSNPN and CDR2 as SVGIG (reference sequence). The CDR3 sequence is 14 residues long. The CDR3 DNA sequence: TGTGCCTGGCGGGGGGCGGGGGCCGGCGCTGAAGCTTTCTTT. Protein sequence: CAWRGAGAGAEAFF.

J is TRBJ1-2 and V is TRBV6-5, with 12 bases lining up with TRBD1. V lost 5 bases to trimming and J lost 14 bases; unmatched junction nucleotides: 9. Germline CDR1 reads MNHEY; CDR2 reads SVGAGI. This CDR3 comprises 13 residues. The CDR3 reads CASSPPGQGAGTF. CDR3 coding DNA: TGTGCCAGCAGTCCCCCGGGACAGGGGGCAGGGACCTTC.

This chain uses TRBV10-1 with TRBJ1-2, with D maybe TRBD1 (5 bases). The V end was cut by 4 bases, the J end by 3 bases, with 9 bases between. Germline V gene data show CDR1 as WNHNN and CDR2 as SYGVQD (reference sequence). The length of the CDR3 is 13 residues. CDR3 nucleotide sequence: TGCGCCAGCAGTGCCCAGGGAGACTATGGCTACACCTTC. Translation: CASSAQGDYGYTF.

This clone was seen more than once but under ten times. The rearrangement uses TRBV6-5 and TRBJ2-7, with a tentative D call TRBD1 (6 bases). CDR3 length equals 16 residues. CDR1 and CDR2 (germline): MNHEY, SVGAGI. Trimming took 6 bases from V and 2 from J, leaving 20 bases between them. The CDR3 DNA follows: TGTGCCAGCAGGTACGAATGGCAGGGGTCCCCCTACGAGCAGTACTTC. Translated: CASRYEWQGSPYEQYF.

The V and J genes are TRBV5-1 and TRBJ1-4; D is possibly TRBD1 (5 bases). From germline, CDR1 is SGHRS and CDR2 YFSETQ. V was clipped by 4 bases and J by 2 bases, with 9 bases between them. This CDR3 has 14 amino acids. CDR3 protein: CASSAGTTNEKLFF. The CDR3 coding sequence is TGCGCCAGCAGCGCCGGGACTACTAATGAAAAACTGTTTTTT.

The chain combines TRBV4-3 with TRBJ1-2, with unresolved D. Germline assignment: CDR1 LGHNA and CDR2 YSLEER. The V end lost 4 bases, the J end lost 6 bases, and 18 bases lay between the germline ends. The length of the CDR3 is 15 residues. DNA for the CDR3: TGCGCCAGCAGCCGAGAAGGGAGACCAACGGATGGCTACACCTTC. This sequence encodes CASSREGRPTDGYTF.

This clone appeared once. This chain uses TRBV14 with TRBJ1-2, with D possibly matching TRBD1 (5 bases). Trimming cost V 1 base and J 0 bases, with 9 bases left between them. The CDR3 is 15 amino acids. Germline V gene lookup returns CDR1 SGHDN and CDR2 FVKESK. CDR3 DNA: TGTGCCAGCAGCCAAGGCGGGGCTTCTAACTATGGCTACACCTTC. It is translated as CASSQGGASNYGYTF.

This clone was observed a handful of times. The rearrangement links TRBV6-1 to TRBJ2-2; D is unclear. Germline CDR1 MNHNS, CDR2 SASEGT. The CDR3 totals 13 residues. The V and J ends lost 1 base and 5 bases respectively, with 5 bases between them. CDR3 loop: CASSEGETGELFF. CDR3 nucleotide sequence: TGTGCCAGCAGTGAAGGAGAGACCGGGGAGCTGTTTTTT.

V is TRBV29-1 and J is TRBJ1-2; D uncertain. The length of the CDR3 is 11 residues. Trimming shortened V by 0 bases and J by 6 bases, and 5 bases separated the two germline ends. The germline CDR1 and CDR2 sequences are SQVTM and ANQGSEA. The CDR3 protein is CSVEDGDGYTF. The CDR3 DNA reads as TGCAGCGTTGAAGATGGGGATGGCTACACCTTC.

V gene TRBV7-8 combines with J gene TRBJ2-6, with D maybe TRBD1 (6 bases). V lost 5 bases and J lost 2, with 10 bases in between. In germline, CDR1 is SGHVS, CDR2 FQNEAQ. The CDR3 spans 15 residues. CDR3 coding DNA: TGTGCCAGCAGCCTTAGGACAGCTGGGGCCAACGTCCTGACTTTC. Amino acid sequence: CASSLRTAGANVLTF.

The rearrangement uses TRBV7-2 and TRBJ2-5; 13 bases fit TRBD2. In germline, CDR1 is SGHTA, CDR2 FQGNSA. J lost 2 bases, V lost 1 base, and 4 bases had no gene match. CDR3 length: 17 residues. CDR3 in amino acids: CASSLDGLAGVQETQYF. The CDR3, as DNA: TGTGCCAGCAGCTTAGATGGACTAGCGGGAGTACAAGAGACCCAGTACTTC.

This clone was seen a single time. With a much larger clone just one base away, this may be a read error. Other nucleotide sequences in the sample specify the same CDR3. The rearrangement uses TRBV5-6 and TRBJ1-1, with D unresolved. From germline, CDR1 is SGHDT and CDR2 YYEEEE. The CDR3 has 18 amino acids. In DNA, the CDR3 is TGTGCCAGCAGCTTTTACCCGGGCCTGCACGGCGGGAACACTGAGGCTTTCTTT. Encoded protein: CASSFYPGLHGGNTEAFF.

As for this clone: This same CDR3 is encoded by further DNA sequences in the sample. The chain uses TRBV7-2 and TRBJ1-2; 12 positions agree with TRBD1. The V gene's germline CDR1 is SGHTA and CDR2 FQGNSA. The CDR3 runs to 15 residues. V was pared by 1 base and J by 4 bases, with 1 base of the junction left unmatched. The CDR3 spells CASSLGDRGLYGYTF. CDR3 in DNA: TGTGCCAGCAGCTTAGGGGACAGGGGGCTCTATGGCTACACCTTC.

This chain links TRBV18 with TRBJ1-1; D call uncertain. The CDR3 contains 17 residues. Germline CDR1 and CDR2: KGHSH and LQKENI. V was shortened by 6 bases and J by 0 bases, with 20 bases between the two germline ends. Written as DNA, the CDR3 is TGTGCCAGCTCCTTACGGGTAGACCTAGCTTTGAACACTGAAGCTTTCTTT. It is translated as CASSLRVDLALNTEAFF.

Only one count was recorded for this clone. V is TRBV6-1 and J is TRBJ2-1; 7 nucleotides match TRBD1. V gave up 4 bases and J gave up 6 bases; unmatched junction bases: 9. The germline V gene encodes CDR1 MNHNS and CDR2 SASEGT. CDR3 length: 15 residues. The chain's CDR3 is CASSGKNRGPNEQFF. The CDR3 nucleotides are TGTGCCAGCAGTGGAAAGAACAGGGGACCCAATGAGCAGTTCTTC.

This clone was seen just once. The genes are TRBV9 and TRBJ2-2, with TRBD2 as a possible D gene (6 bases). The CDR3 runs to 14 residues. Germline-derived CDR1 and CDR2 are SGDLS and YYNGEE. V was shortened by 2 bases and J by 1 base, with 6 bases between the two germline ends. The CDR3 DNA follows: TGTGCCAGCAGCGTGCGGGGGAACACCGGGGAGCTGTTTTTT. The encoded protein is CASSVRGNTGELFF.

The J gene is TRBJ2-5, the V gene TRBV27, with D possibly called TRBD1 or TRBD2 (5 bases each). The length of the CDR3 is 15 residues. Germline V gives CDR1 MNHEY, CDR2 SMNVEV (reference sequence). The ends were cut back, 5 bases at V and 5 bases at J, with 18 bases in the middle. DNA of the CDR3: TGTGCCAGCAGTCCTCACCCAGGGAGAATGGAGACCCAGTACTTC. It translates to CASSPHPGRMETQYF.

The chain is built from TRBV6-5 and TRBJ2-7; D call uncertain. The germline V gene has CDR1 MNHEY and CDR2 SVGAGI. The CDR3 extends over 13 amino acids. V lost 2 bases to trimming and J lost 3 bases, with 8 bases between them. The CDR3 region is CASSYGEVYEQYF. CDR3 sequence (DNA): TGTGCCAGCAGTTACGGGGAAGTCTACGAGCAGTACTTC.

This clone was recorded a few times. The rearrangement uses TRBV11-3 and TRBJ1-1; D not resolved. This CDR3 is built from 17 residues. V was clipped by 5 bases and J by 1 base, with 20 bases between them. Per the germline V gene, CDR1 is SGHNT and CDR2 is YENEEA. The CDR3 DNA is TGTGCCAGCAGCCTAAGCCCGTACGTGGGAACGAACACTGAAGCTTTCTTT. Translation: CASSLSPYVGTNTEAFF. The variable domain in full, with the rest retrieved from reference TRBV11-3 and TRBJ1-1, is EAGVVQSPRYKIIEKKQPVAFWCNPISGHNTLYWYLQNLGQGPELLIRYENEEAVDDSQLPKDRFSAERLKGVDSTLKIQPAELGDSAVYLCASSLSPYVGTNTEAFFGQGTRLTVV.

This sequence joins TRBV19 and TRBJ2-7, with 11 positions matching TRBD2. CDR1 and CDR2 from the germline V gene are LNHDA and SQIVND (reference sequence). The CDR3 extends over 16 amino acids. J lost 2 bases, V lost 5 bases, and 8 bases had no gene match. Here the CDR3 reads CASSPVTSGGPYEQYF. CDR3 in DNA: TGTGCCAGTAGTCCTGTCACTAGCGGGGGACCCTACGAGCAGTACTTC.

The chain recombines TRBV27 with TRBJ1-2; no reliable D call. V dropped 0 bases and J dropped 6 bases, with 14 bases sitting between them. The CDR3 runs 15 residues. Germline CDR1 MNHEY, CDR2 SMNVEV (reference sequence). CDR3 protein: CASSLSSYTFDGYTF. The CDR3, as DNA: TGTGCCAGCAGTTTATCGAGCTACACGTTCGATGGCTACACCTTC.

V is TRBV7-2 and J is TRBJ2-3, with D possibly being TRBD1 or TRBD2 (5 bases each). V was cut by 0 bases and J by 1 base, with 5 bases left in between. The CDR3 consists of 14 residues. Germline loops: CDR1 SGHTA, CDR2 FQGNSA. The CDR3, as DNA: TGTGCCAGCAGCTTAGCGGGGGGCACAGATACGCAGTATTTT. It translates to CASSLAGGTDTQYF.

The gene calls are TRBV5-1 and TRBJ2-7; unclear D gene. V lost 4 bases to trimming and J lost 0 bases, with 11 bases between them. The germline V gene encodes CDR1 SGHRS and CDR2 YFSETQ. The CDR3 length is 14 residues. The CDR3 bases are TGCGCCAGCAGCCGGCCTACTGGCTCCTACGAGCAGTACTTC. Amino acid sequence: CASSRPTGSYEQYF.

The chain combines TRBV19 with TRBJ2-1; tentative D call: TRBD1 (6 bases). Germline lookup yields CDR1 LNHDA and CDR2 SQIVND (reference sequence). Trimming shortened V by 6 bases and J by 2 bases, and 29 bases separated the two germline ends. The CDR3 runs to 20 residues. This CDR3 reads CASRTRGRTPGWGTYNEQFF. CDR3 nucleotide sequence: TGTGCCAGTAGGACCAGGGGTCGGACTCCCGGTTGGGGAACCTACAATGAGCAGTTCTTC.